This entry features one T cell receptor (beta chain) sequence. Its antigen is still unknown. The treatment here: about 20 received Ad26.COV2.S at low or high dose, single or two shots; about 5 received placebo; per-sample allocation not given. Vaccine and placebo recipients were sampled on day 63 after the first injection. The data were obtained in a study of Ad26.COV2.S vaccination and SARS-CoV-2 variants. About the study: Intramuscularly, Ad26.COV2.S was given either once or twice, 56 days apart.

Trimming left V 5 bases short and J 2 bases short, with 14 bases between. This CDR3 is built from 15 residues. CDR1 LNHDA and CDR2 SQIVND come from the germline V gene (reference sequence). Study conclusions and caveats: Placebo recipients trailed vaccine recipients in spike-specific TCR breadth.

The table came from immunoSEQ multiplex PCR; TCRdb's copy has only in-frame clones and leaves some out. Of approximately 350,000 clones listed, roughly 87% are singletons. The TCR comes from a person between 18 and 65 years old who received the Ad26.COV2.S COVID-19 vaccine or a placebo. V gene TRBV19 combines with J gene TRBJ2-3, with TRBD2 as a possible D gene (5 bases). Material: peripheral blood, obtained in a trial of Ad26.COV2.S vaccine versus placebo. CDR3 sequence reads: CASSSSGIPTDTQYF. The DNA for the CDR3 is TGTGCCAGTAGTTCGTCGGGGATACCCACAGATACGCAGTATTTT.